The 21 T cell receptor beta chains below all came from one sample that was sequenced in a study of T cell changes during pregnancy in multiple sclerosis. Sequencing was performed with immunoSEQ multiplex PCR; in TCRdb, only in-frame clones are kept and a portion is missing. The table shows approximately 50,000 clones, with roughly 88% occurring only once. Sequenced here: peripheral blood, sampled in the second trimester of pregnancy. These receptors came from a female donor with multiple sclerosis, enrolled in a pregnancy study.

This clone was recorded at least ten times. The genes are TRBV28 and TRBJ1-2; no clear D. The length of the CDR3 is 14 residues. The V end lost 2 bases, the J end lost 5 bases, and 12 bases lay between the germline ends. CDR1 MDHEN and CDR2 SYDVKM come from the germline V gene. The CDR3, as DNA: TGTGCCAGCAGTTTAGGGTACAGTATTTATGGCTACACCTTC. Its protein product is CASSLGYSIYGYTF.

V and J are TRBV7-3 and TRBJ1-1, with TRBD1 matching over 11 bases. Trimming cost V 8 bases and J 4 bases; bases outside gene matches: 0. In germline, CDR1 is SGHTA, CDR2 FQGTGA. The CDR3 loop spans 12 amino acids. CDR3 sequence: CASGTGGTEAFF. CDR3 coding DNA: TGTGCCAGCGGGACAGGGGGCACTGAAGCTTTCTTT.

V gene TRBV4-3 combines with J gene TRBJ1-3, with D possibly matching TRBD1 (5 bases). The CDR3 length is 15 residues. Trimming shortened V by 3 bases and J by 0 bases, and 9 bases separated the two germline ends. Germline loops: CDR1 LGHNA, CDR2 YSLEER. The CDR3 sequence is CASSHRDISGNTIYF. The CDR3 DNA reads as TGCGCCAGCAGCCACAGGGATATCTCTGGAAACACCATATATTTT.

The gene calls are TRBV13 and TRBJ2-3; 11 bases match TRBD2. The CDR3 is made up of 17 amino acids. Germline assignment: CDR1 PRHDT and CDR2 FYEKMQ (reference sequence). With V trimmed by 2 bases and J by 3 bases, 7 bases remained unmatched. The CDR3 spells CASSLRLAGGGTDTQYF. The CDR3 nucleotides read TGTGCCAGCAGCTTAAGGCTAGCGGGGGGCGGGACAGATACGCAGTATTTT. The full variable domain, rest sourced from reference TRBV13 and TRBJ2-3, is AAGVIQSPRHLIKEKRETATLKCYPIPRHDTVYWYQQGPGQDPQFLISFYEKMQSDKGSIPDRFSAQQFSDYHSELNMSSLELGDSALYFCASSLRLAGGGTDTQYFGPGTRLTVL.

V is TRBV7-8 and J is TRBJ1-1; D may be TRBD1 (6 bases). V was clipped by 1 base and J by 1 base, with 19 bases between them. Germline CDR1 and CDR2: SGHVS and FQNEAQ. The CDR3 is made up of 18 amino acids. Here the CDR3 DNA reads TGTGCCAGCAGCTTAGTACGGGGGGCGCAAAGAGGGAACACTGAAGCTTTCTTT. Its protein is CASSLVRGAQRGNTEAFF.

This chain uses TRBV29-1 with TRBJ2-7, with 8 bases matching TRBD1. In germline, CDR1 is SQVTM, CDR2 ANQGSEA. The CDR3 extends over 11 amino acids. Unmatched junction bases numbered 1, after V lost 6 bases and J lost 3 bases. The CDR3 nucleotides are TGCAGCGTGACAGGGGTCTACGAGCAGTACTTC. It is translated as CSVTGVYEQYF.

The V gene is TRBV12-5, the J gene TRBJ2-7, with 7 bases matching TRBD2. Germline lookup yields CDR1 LGHNT and CDR2 FRNRAP. V lost 5 bases, J lost 2 bases, and 6 bases stayed unmatched. The length of the CDR3 is 14 residues. In DNA, the CDR3 is TGTGCTAGTGGTCACGGCGCGGGAGCCTACGAGCAGTACTTC. Its protein is CASGHGAGAYEQYF.

The chain carries TRBV30 and TRBJ2-3; weak D call: TRBD2 (7 bases). V lost 1 base, J lost 4 bases, and 15 bases lay in between. The CDR3 has 15 residues. Germline-derived CDR1 and CDR2 are GTSNPN and SVGIG (reference sequence). CDR3 residues: CAWSEGGGRADTQYF. Written as DNA, the CDR3 is TGTGCCTGGAGTGAAGGCGGGGGCCGGGCAGATACGCAGTATTTT.

The chain employs TRBV10-3 and TRBJ2-1, with 11 bases lining up with TRBD2. This CDR3 is 15 amino acids long. Germline values: CDR1 ENHRY, CDR2 SYGVKD. V shed 11 bases and J 4 bases; nucleotides not matched to a gene: 10. In DNA, the CDR3 is TGTGCCCACCGAGCTAGCGGGGGGCCTTACAATGAGCAGTTCTTC. Its translation is CAHRASGGPYNEQFF.

This sequence joins TRBV7-9 and TRBJ1-2, with D possibly being TRBD1 (6 bases). The CDR3 has 14 amino acids. Between the trimmed V and J ends, which lost 3 bases and 4 bases, there was a span of 12 bases. CDR1 is SEHNR and CDR2 is FQNEAQ in the germline V gene (reference sequence). The CDR3 DNA sequence: TGTGCCAGCAGCTTCCATGACAGGCGCTATGGCTACACCTTC. Protein: CASSFHDRRYGYTF. Full variable domain (outside the CDR3, taken from reference TRBV7-9 and TRBJ1-2): DTGVSQNPRHKITKRGQNVTFRCDPISEHNRLYWYRQTLGQGPEFLTYFQNEAQLEKSRLLSDRFSAERPKGSFSTLEIQRTEQGDSAMYLCASSFHDRRYGYTFGSGTRLTVV.

The chain couples TRBV30 to TRBJ1-2, with D possibly being TRBD1 (6 bases). V was trimmed by 1 base and J by 10 bases, leaving 13 bases between them. The germline V gene encodes CDR1 GTSNPN and CDR2 SVGIG (reference sequence). CDR3 size: 12 residues. CDR3 sequence (DNA): TGTGCCTGGAGTGAGCCGGGACACGACTACACCTTC. Protein: CAWSEPGHDYTF.

This chain links TRBV5-5 with TRBJ1-5, with unresolved D. This CDR3 comprises 13 residues. V was cut by 1 base and J by 1 base, with 3 bases left in between. The germline CDR1 and CDR2 sequences are SGHKS and YYEKEE (reference sequence). CDR3 nucleotides: TGTGCCAGCAGCTTGCGGAGCAATCAGCCCCAGCATTTT. This sequence encodes CASSLRSNQPQHF.

The J gene is TRBJ1-2, the V gene TRBV28; 8 bases agree with TRBD1. Germline CDR1 and CDR2: MDHEN and SYDVKM. CDR3 length: 17 amino acids. Trimming at V came to 6 bases and at J to 4 bases, leaving 16 bases not matched to a gene. The CDR3 sequence: CASSEPTGTGHIYGYTF. CDR3 DNA sequence: TGTGCCAGCAGCGAACCGACCGGGACAGGCCACATCTATGGCTACACCTTC.

This chain joins TRBV4-1 and TRBJ1-2; 9 nucleotides align to TRBD1. In germline, CDR1 is MGHRA, CDR2 YSYEKL. Trimming removed 2 bases from V and 4 bases from J; junction bases left unmatched: 5. The CDR3 is made up of 15 amino acids. This chain's CDR3 is CASSQIQGAGYGYTF. CDR3 nucleotides: TGCGCCAGCAGCCAAATACAGGGGGCAGGCTATGGCTACACCTTC.

This chain links TRBV2 with TRBJ1-2, with TRBD1 matching 7 bases. This CDR3 contains 14 residues. Germline-derived CDR1 and CDR2 are SNHLY and FYNNEI. Trimming at V came to 6 bases and at J to 4 bases, leaving 8 bases not matched to a gene. This CDR3 reads CASSRQGSPYGYTF. The DNA of the CDR3 is TGTGCCAGCAGCAGACAGGGAAGCCCCTATGGCTACACCTTC.

V gene TRBV7-3 combines with J gene TRBJ1-6; 7 bases align to TRBD1. This CDR3 has 16 residues. The germline V gene has CDR1 SGHTA and CDR2 FQGTGA. V was pared by 5 bases and J by 9 bases, with 13 bases of the junction left unmatched. Written as DNA, the CDR3 is TGTGCCAGCAGCCCCGAGGGGGCAGGGTCGGGTTCACCCCTCCACTTT. It yields the protein CASSPEGAGSGSPLHF.

The table lists this clone with a few counts. This chain connects TRBV6-1 to TRBJ2-3; 15 nucleotides align to TRBD2. CDR3 length equals 20 residues. Germline CDR1 reads MNHNS; CDR2 reads SASEGT. V dropped 5 bases and J dropped 0; count of bases not matched to a gene: 12. The CDR3 protein is CASSKGGTSGGRTSTDTQYF. In nucleotides, the CDR3 is TGTGCCAGCAGTAAAGGGGGGACTAGCGGGGGGCGAACTAGCACAGATACGCAGTATTTT.

J is TRBJ2-5 and V is TRBV18, with a tentative D call TRBD2 (6 bases). This CDR3 is 13 amino acids long. CDR1 KGHSH and CDR2 LQKENI come from the germline V gene. V was cut by 3 bases and J by 5 bases, with 10 bases left in between. CDR3 sequence: CASSPPRGETQYF. CDR3 in DNA: TGTGCCAGCTCACCGCCCCGGGGGGAGACCCAGTACTTC.

The chain carries TRBV11-1 and TRBJ2-7; TRBD1 aligns across 8 bases. With 6 bases clipped from V and 1 base from J, the junction kept 5 bases outside the gene matches. The CDR3 extends over 14 amino acids. The germline V gene has CDR1 SGHAT and CDR2 FQDESV (reference sequence). CDR3 residues: CASRQDRGSYEQYF. In nucleotides, the CDR3 is TGTGCCAGCAGACAAGACAGGGGTTCCTACGAGCAGTACTTC.

The chain employs TRBV4-1 and TRBJ1-2, with D hard to call. This CDR3 is built from 14 residues. Germline V gene lookup returns CDR1 MGHRA and CDR2 YSYEKL. V was shortened by 0 bases and J by 4 bases, with 9 bases between the two germline ends. The CDR3 reads CASSQDTETYGYTF. The DNA of the CDR3 is TGCGCCAGCAGCCAAGATACAGAGACCTATGGCTACACCTTC.

To note about this clone: Different DNA sequences within this sample yield the same CDR3. The genes are TRBV14 and TRBJ1-1; no clear D. This CDR3 is built from 13 residues. V lost 1 base, J lost 2 bases, and 5 bases lay in between. CDR1 is SGHDN and CDR2 is FVKESK in the germline V gene. The chain's CDR3 is CASSQGANTEAFF. The DNA of the CDR3 is TGTGCCAGCAGCCAAGGGGCCAACACTGAAGCTTTCTTT.